A single T cell receptor beta chain is shown here with its context. Trimming left V 2 bases short and J 2 bases short, with 19 bases between. Germline CDR1 and CDR2: MNHEY and SVGAGI. CDR3 length: 18 residues. TCRdb reprocessed the RT-PCR reads via MiXCR and lists one record per CDR3 protein. The sample holds approximately 680,000 distinct CDR3 sequences, approximately 14% seen once. This sample is drawn from a study of response to subunit inactivated influenza vaccine. The chain carries TRBV6-5 and TRBJ2-1; either TRBD1 or TRBD2 may supply D (5 bases each). The TCR was taken from a man over 45 who received an inactivated influenza vaccine. The sample was PBMCs from blood, taken 11 to 12 days after vaccination. The CDR3 DNA sequence: TGTGCCAGCAGTTACAGCCCTGGGACGGGTGGGGCCTACAATGAGCAGTTCTTC. This codes for CASSYSPGTGGAYNEQFF.